This T cell receptor beta chain was documented in a study of cytomegalovirus exposure and HLA in healthy donors. Study information: When 350 to 500 donors were genotyped, about 80% of them were found to fall in the Caucasian-associated ancestry cluster.

The germline V gene encodes CDR1 MDHEN and CDR2 SYDVKM. The germline V and J ends were trimmed by 10 bases and 8 bases, with 17 bases remaining between them. CDR3 length equals 12 residues. While unrecorded immune exposures were likely, the donors were nominally healthy when sampled. The study's findings and limits: An assumption of roughly uniform sequencing depth across donors underlay the presence/absence analyses.

A word on this clone: Its antigen remains unidentified.

60 Vbeta and 13 Jbeta primers were used in PCR. The repertoire was sequenced with immunoSEQ multiplex PCR; TCRdb's copy has only in-frame clones and lacks some. The sample holds 150,000 to 200,000 clones; approximately 81% are singletons and the top ten take around 2.1%. This chain joins TRBV28 and TRBJ1-2; D gene uncertain. The specimen sequenced was PBMCs. This sequence was found in a woman under 30 in good health and CMV-seropositive. DNA for the CDR3: TGTGCCACACGGAAGGAGTTGTGGGGCTACACCTTC. Encoded protein: CATRKELWGYTF.